This TCR beta chain was sequenced during a study of T cell changes during pregnancy in multiple sclerosis (dated by TCRdb to about 2019). Concerning the study at large: The study examined how the T cell repertoire changed over the course of pregnancy in women with multiple sclerosis.

Library prep was done by the immunoSEQ multiplex PCR assay. TCRdb retrieved this table from immuneACCESS and kept in-frame rearrangements only. Not all clones are present; in checked studies, unresolved V genes account for under half, and no reason is known for the remainder. This sample is represented by around 30,000 clones; 85% to 95% of them were singletons. The leading ten clones occupy around 0.45% of the sample. Note on this clone: Its antigen specificity is not known. The record has no base qualities; no much larger clone is one base away.

The germline V gene sets CDR1 to MDHEN and CDR2 to SYDVKM. The CDR3 covers 13 residues, taking in both the cysteine and the phenylalanine. Solely the CDR3 DNA is kept, with 39 bases framed from the first base. The germline ends are 8 bases apart after V is trimmed by 4 bases and J by 2 bases. The sequence is built from TRBV28 and TRBJ1-1; the D segment cannot be called with confidence. The specimen was CD4+ T cells from peripheral blood mononuclear cells, collected in the second trimester of pregnancy. The sequence derives from a female donor with multiple sclerosis, enrolled in a pregnancy study. DNA sequence: TGTGCCAGCAGTTACAGCAGCAACACTGAAGCTTTCTTT. It encodes CASSYSSNTEAFF. Full variable domain (CDR3 extended with the reference TRBV28 and TRBJ1-1 proteins): DVKVTQSSRYLVKRTGEKVFLECVQDMDHENMFWYRQDPGLGLRLIYFSYDVKMKEKGDIPEGYSVSREKKERFSLILESASTNQTSMYLCASSYSSNTEAFFGQGTRLTVV.